The present T cell receptor (beta chain) was sequenced within a study of T-cell memory formation after mild COVID-19. A few counts support this clonotype. TCRdb re-called the 5' RACE reads through MiXCR, storing one row per CDR3 protein. The sample includes 110,000 to 150,000 distinct CDR3 sequences, 11% to 15% of them seen just once. In germline, CDR1 is SGHVS, CDR2 FNYEAQ. Trimming took off 5 bases at V and 3 bases at J, with 11 bases between the two ends. The CDR3 sequence is 13 residues long. Input material: PBMCs or a T cell subset sorted from them (not recorded which). This clonotype was obtained from an adult woman who had mild COVID-19 (a few samples of this study predate the infection). Cell type and time point are not known. J is TRBJ2-7 and V is TRBV7-6, with D possibly matching TRBD1 (6 bases). CDR3 sequence: CASSPSGHYEQYF. CDR3 coding DNA: TGTGCCAGCAGCCCATCGGGACACTACGAGCAGTACTTC.